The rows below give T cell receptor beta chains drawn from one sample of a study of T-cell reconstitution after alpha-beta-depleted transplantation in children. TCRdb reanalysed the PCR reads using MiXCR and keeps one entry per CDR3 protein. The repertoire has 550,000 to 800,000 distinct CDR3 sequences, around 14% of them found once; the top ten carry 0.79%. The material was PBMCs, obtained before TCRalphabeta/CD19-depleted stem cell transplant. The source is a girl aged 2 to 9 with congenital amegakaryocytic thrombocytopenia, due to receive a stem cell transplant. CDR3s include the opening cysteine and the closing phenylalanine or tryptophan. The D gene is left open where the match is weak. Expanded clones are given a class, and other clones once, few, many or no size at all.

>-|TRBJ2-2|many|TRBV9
TGTGCCAGCAGTGAAAGACGTACATCGAACACCGGGGAGCTGTTTTTT
CASSERRTSNTGELFF
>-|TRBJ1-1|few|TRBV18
TGTGCCAGCTCACCACCTCAGGGACGGGGGACTGAAGCTTTCTTT
CASSPPQGRGTEAFF
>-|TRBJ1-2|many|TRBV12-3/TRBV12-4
TGTGCCAGCAGCCCGGACAGCTACTATGGCTACACCTTC
CASSPDSYYGYTF
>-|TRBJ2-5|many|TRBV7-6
TGTGCCAGCAGCTCGGGAGTTCTTGCAGAGACCCAGTACTTC
CASSSGVLAETQYF
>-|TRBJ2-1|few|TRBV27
TGTGCCAGCAGTCCTCCGGGCCTCAGATACAATGAGCAGTTCTTC
CASSPPGLRYNEQFF
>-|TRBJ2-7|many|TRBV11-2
TGTGCCAGCAGCCTCGTTTACGAGCAGTACTTC
CASSLVYEQYF
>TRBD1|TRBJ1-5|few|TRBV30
TGTGCCTGGACGGAACAGGGGACCCATCAGCCCCAGCATTTT
CAWTEQGTHQPQHF
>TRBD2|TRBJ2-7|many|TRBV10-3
TGTGCCATCAGGGATAGCGGGCTCGCCTACGAGCAGTACTTC
CAIRDSGLAYEQYF
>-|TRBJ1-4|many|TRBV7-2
TGTGCCAGCAGCTTAGTGGGCAGGGGTCATGAAAAACTGTTTTTT
CASSLVGRGHEKLFF
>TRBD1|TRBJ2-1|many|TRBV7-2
TGTGCCAGCAGCTTAGTACAGGGGGCGTCCAATGAGCAGTTCTTC
CASSLVQGASNEQFF
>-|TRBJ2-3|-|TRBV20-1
TGCTGTGCTAGATATTCAATTAATGCGGGTAGCACAGATACGCAGTATTTT
CCARYSINAGSTDTQYF
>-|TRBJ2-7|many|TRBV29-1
TGCAGCGTTCGGCAGGCGGGCCACGAGCAGTACTTC
CSVRQAGHEQYF
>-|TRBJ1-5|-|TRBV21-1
TGTGCCAGCAGCCCCACCCGTGGGGGGCTGCATCAGCCCCAGCATTTT
CASSPTRGGLHQPQHF
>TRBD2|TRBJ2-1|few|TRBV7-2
TGTGCCAGCAGCCAAGGGACTAGCAAGTTCTTC
CASSQGTSKFF
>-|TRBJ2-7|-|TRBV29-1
TGCAGCGTTGAGAGGTGGCCGTGGGGCGAGCAGTACTTC
CSVERWPWGEQYF
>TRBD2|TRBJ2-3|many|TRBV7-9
TGTGCCAGCAGCCCTAGGGCGGGAGCTAGCACAGATACGCAGTATTTT
CASSPRAGASTDTQYF
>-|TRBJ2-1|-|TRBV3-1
TGTGCCAGCAGCCGACCTAGCAGCGGCTACAATGAGCAGTTCTTC
CASSRPSSGYNEQFF
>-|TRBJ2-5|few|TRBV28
TGTGCCAGCAGTTTCTTACCCTTTAGCGGAGCAGGCGGAGAGACCCAGTACTTC
CASSFLPFSGAGGETQYF
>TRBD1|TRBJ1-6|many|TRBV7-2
TGTGCCAGCAGCCCTAGGACAGGGCAAGGTTCACCCCTCCACTTT
CASSPRTGQGSPLHF
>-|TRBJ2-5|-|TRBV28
TGTGCCAGCACCCCCAGGCCAGGGTCAGAGACCCAGTACTTC
CASTPRPGSETQYF
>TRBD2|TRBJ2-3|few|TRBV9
TGTGCCAGCAGCACTAGCGGGCAATTGGCAGATACGCAGTATTTT
CASSTSGQLADTQYF
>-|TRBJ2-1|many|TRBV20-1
TGCAGTGCTAGCCAGGGCAATGAGCAGTTCTTC
CSASQGNEQFF
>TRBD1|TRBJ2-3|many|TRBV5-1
TGCGCCAGCAGCTCAACGACAGGGGGTCACTCGGATACGCAGTATTTT
CASSSTTGGHSDTQYF
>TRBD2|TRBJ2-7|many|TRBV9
TGTGCCAGCAGCGAACTAGCGGGAGGGTACGAGCAGTACTTC
CASSELAGGYEQYF
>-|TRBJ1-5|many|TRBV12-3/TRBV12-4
TGTGCCAGCAGTCCCGGTGGGGCAGAGCAGCCCCAGCATTTT
CASSPGGAEQPQHF
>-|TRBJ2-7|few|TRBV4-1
TGCGCCAGCAGCCAAGCAACCCCGTGGGAGACGGAATTGGAGCAGTACTTC
CASSQATPWETELEQYF
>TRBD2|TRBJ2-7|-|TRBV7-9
TGTGCCAGCAGCCCCGGACTAGTCTACAAGCAGTACTTC
CASSPGLVYKQYF
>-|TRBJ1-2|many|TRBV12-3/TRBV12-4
TGTGCCAGCACGAAAAAGTCTGGCTACACCTTC
CASTKKSGYTF
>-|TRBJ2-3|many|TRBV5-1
TGCGCCAGCAGCTTGGCTGGGCGGACTCGCACAGATACGCAGTATTTT
CASSLAGRTRTDTQYF
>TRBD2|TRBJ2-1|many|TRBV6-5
TGTGCCAGCAGTTACGCGGGACTAGCGGGGAGCTCCTACAATGAGCAGTTCTTC
CASSYAGLAGSSYNEQFF
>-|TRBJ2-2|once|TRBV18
TGTGCCAGGTCACCACCATTTGATAGCGGGGAGCTGTTTTTT
CARSPPFDSGELFF
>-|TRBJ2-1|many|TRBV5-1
TGCGCCAGCAGCTTGATGGGGGGAGTACTCAATGAGCAGTTCTTC
CASSLMGGVLNEQFF
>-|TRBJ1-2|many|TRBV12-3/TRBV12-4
TGTGCCAGCAGGCCGGCACCATACTACCACACCTTC
CASRPAPYYHTF
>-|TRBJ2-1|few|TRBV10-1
TGCGCCAGCAGTGAAAGCTCGGCCTGGGGCAATGAGCAGTTCTTC
CASSESSAWGNEQFF
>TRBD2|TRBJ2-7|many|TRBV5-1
TGCGCCAGCAGCGCCATGGGAGGGTACTCCTACGAGCAGTACTTC
CASSAMGGYSYEQYF
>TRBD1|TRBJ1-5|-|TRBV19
TGTGCCAGTAGTATAGCCCAGGGGACAGGTCAGCCCCAGCATTTT
CASSIAQGTGQPQHF
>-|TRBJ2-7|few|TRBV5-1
TGCGCCAGCAGCTTGCAGGCTGGGGACGAGCAGTACTTC
CASSLQAGDEQYF
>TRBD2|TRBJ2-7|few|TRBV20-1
TGCAGTGCTATCATAGCGGGAGGGGGCTCCTACGAGCAGTACTTC
CSAIIAGGGSYEQYF
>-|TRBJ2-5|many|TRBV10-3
TGTGCCAGAATAGCGGAAGAAGAGACCCAGTACTTC
CARIAEEETQYF
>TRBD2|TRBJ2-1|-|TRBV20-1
TGCAGTGCTAGAGACCTCCGACTAGCGGGAGGGCCGTGGAATGAGCAGTTCTTC
CSARDLRLAGGPWNEQFF
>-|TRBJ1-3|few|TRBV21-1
TGTGCCAGCAGCGGAGATCCCAAAAGCTCTGGAAACACCATATATTTT
CASSGDPKSSGNTIYF
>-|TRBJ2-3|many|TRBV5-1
TGCGCCAGCAGCTTGGATTCCAAAGCCACAGATACGCAGTATTTT
CASSLDSKATDTQYF
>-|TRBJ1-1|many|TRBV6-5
TGTGCCAGCGGGGTGAACACTGAAGCTTTCTTT
CASGVNTEAFF
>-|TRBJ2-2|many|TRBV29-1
TGCAGCGTTGAAGACCGGCGCACCGGGGAGCTGTTTTTT
CSVEDRRTGELFF
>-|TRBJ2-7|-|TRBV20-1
TGCAGTGCTAGACGTACTACGGGCTACGAGCAGTACTTC
CSARRTTGYEQYF
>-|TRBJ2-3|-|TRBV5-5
TGTGCCAGCATCCCGGGCGGCGCTAGCACAGATACGCAGTATTTT
CASIPGGASTDTQYF
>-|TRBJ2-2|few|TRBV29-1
TGCAGCGTTACCCTACCCACCGGGGAGCTGTTTTTT
CSVTLPTGELFF
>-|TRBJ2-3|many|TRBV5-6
TGTGCCAGCAGCTTGGCCGGGAGAGGAGAGAGCACAGATACGCAGTATTTT
CASSLAGRGESTDTQYF
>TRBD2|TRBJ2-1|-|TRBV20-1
TGCAGTGCTCCCCCGAGCGGGAGGGCCACTGAGCAGTTCTTC
CSAPPSGRATEQFF
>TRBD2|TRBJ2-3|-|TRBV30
TGTGCCTGGAGTCGACTAGCGGGAGTGGCAGATACGCAGTATTTT
CAWSRLAGVADTQYF